This T cell receptor beta chain appears in the sequencing data of a study of blood T cell repertoires in COVID-19. Turning to the study itself: COVID-19 samples, acute and convalescent, were from the United States, Italy and Spain.

V lost 4 bases and J lost 7; bases outside the gene matches: 2. Germline CDR1 is SGHTA and CDR2 is FQGNSA. This CDR3 is built from 14 residues. The assay was immunoSEQ multiplex PCR, and TCRdb's table has in-frame clones only and misses some. The profile shows around 270,000 clones, around nine tenths of them singletons. Sequencing input: peripheral blood. The chain recombines TRBV7-2 with TRBJ1-6, with 9 bases lining up with TRBD1. This sequence was found in a man aged 30 to 45 with active or convalescent COVID-19. CDR3: CASSYRGRNSPLHF. The DNA of the CDR3 is TGTGCCAGCAGCTACAGGGGGCGGAATTCACCCCTCCACTTT.